The TCR beta chain described here comes from a study of blood T cell repertoires in COVID-19. Across the whole study: Sources were T cells, B-cell-depleted T cells, or PBMCs; the material itself was cDNA or gDNA.

This table comes from immunoSEQ multiplex PCR, and its TCRdb copy is limited to in-frame clones, with some not included. The table has over 200,000 clones, around 90% seen once; the top ten hold 10%. The CDR3 has 16 amino acids. V dropped 1 base and J dropped 5; count of bases not matched to a gene: 2. The germline V gene encodes CDR1 KGHDR and CDR2 SFDVKD. The specimen was PBMCs or T cells enriched from blood (not recorded which). The TCR originated in a man between 18 and 35 years old with acute COVID-19. This chain uses TRBV24-1 with TRBJ2-2, with TRBD2 matching 11 bases. In DNA form, the CDR3 reads TGTGCCACCAGTGATTTACTAGCGGGAGAAACCGGGGAGCTGTTTTTT. Its protein is CATSDLLAGETGELFF.